A selection of T cell receptor beta chains follows, all from one sample in a study of shared clonotypes between healthy human individuals. TCRdb's table, derived via immunoSEQ multiplex PCR, lists solely in-frame clones and lacks some. This sample has just over 2,000,000 clones, with approximately 95% found just once. The material sequenced was naive CD8+ T cells sorted from blood. Receptors were obtained from a man between 18 and 29 years old in good health. CDR3s include the opening cysteine and the closing phenylalanine or tryptophan. A D gene is named only where the DNA matches it firmly. Not every row has a clone size; where given, it reads once, few, many or a size class.

clone_size j_call d_call v_call cdr3_nt cdr3_aa
. TRBJ2-5 TRBD2 TRBV29-1 TGCAGCACGCTAGCGGGAGGCCAAGAGACCCAGTACTTC CSTLAGGQETQYF
. TRBJ2-7 . TRBV4-3 TGCGCCAGCAGCCCCTCACTAGTCCACGAGCAGTACTTC CASSPSLVHEQYF
. TRBJ2-2 . TRBV9 TGTGCCAGCACCACTTCAGCGTCCGCTACGGGTATTGGAACCGGGGAGCTGTTTTTT CASTTSASATGIGTGELFF
. TRBJ2-1 TRBD2 TRBV7-6 TGTGCCAGCAGCCACAGCGGGGGGCCCTACAATGAGCAGTTCTTC CASSHSGGPYNEQFF
once TRBJ2-5 . TRBV5-6 TGTGCCAGCAGCCTCCCGTCGGACCAAGAGACCCAGTACTTC CASSLPSDQETQYF
. TRBJ2-7 . TRBV28 TGTGCCAGCAGTTTCGGGGTCGAGCAGTACTTC CASSFGVEQYF
once TRBJ1-5 . TRBV6-6 TGTGCCAGCAGTTTAGGATTAACAGCGGACAATCAGCCCCAGCATTTT CASSLGLTADNQPQHF
. TRBJ1-3 . TRBV4-3 TGCGCCAGCAGCCAAGATCAGGGGATTGGAAACACCATATATTTT CASSQDQGIGNTIYF
. TRBJ2-3 TRBD2 TRBV6-5 TGTGCCAGCAGTGCACTAGCGGGGGGGCTGGATACGCAGTATTTT CASSALAGGLDTQYF
. TRBJ1-1 . TRBV15 TGTGCCACCAGCAGAGCCGGCGACCGGGTTAGAGCTTTCTTT CATSRAGDRVRAFF
. TRBJ1-1 . TRBV5-8 TGTGCCAGCAGCCTGTGGACCGTAGCCATGAACACTGAAGCTTTCTTT CASSLWTVAMNTEAFF
. TRBJ1-4 . TRBV7-9 TGTGCCAGCACCAACTTTCCCAGGGCTGGCGAAAAACTGTTTTTT CASTNFPRAGEKLFF
. TRBJ2-7 TRBD1 TRBV4-3 TGCGCCAGCAGCCAGGGACAGGGTCGGGAGCAGTACTTC CASSQGQGREQYF
once TRBJ2-7 TRBD1 TRBV19 TGTGCCAGTTCTCAGGGACAGGAGGGTAAGGACTTC CASSQGQEGKDF
. TRBJ1-2 TRBD1 TRBV2 TGTGCCAGCGGTCCGGGACAGGGTCTCTATGGCTACACCTTC CASGPGQGLYGYTF
. TRBJ2-4 . TRBV2 TGTGCCAGCAGAGCGACTAGTTACGCCAAAAACATTCAGTACTTC CASRATSYAKNIQYF
. TRBJ2-1 . TRBV7-9 TGTGCCAGCAGCCCGCGAGGGAGCTCCTACAATGAGCAGTTCTTC CASSPRGSSYNEQFF